The next 10 T cell receptor beta chains were all read from a single sample in a study of tissue T cells after allogeneic stem cell transplantation. Some clones are missing from TCRdb's copy, which holds only in-frame ones; the method was immunoSEQ multiplex PCR. Seen here are several hundred clones, 45% observed once, and the top ten hold around 29%. The sequenced sample was jejunal tissue, obtained at autopsy. The receptor set was obtained from a female patient aged 40 to 70 with steroid-refractory graft-versus-host disease after an allogeneic stem cell transplant. Some T cells may originate from the graft donor.

This chain joins TRBV7-9 and TRBJ1-2; D unclear. V lost 0 bases to trimming and J lost 1 base, with 6 bases between them. Germline V gene data show CDR1 as SEHNR and CDR2 as FQNEAQ (reference sequence). There are 14 residues in the CDR3. CDR3 nucleotide sequence: TGTGCCAGCAGCTTAGCGGGTCTTAACTATGGCTACACCTTC. As protein: CASSLAGLNYGYTF.

This chain connects TRBV2 to TRBJ1-1, with D unresolved. The CDR3 contains 14 residues. Germline CDR1 reads SNHLY; CDR2 reads FYNNEI. The germline V and J ends were trimmed by 3 bases and 4 bases, with 12 bases remaining between them. DNA of the CDR3: TGTGCCAGCAGTGATGGTTGGGAGACCACTGAAGCTTTCTTT. Amino acid sequence: CASSDGWETTEAFF. The variable domain in full, with the rest retrieved from reference TRBV2 and TRBJ1-1, is EPEVTQTPSHQVTQMGQEVILRCVPISNHLYFYWYRQILGQKVEFLVSFYNNEISEKSEIFDDQFSVERPDGSNFTLKIRSTKLEDSAMYFCASSDGWETTEAFFGQGTRLTVV.

V usage is TRBV7-9 and J usage is TRBJ2-5, with D maybe TRBD2 (6 bases). Germline-derived CDR1 and CDR2 are SEHNR and FQNEAQ (reference sequence). Trimming stripped 2 bases from V and 5 bases from J, with 12 bases between. The CDR3 extends over 14 amino acids. The CDR3 sequence: CASSLWTGEETQYF. The DNA for the CDR3 is TGTGCCAGCAGCTTATGGACGGGGGAGGAGACCCAGTACTTC.

CDR3 coding DNA: TGTGCCAGCAGTCCGGACGTTCGGTGGGAGTATTTT. It specifies CASSPDVRWEYF. V is TRBV2 and J is TRBJ2-3; D is unresolved. Trimming cost V 5 bases and J 13 bases, with 16 bases left between them. This CDR3 has 12 residues. Germline lookup yields CDR1 SNHLY and CDR2 FYNNEI.

By share, this clone ranks as hyperexpanded. The chain couples TRBV3-1 (or the pseudogene TRBV3-2) to TRBJ2-5; possible D gene TRBD2, 6 bases. Trimming took 3 bases from V and 1 from J, leaving 9 bases between them. The germline V gene has CDR1 LGHDT and CDR2 YNNKEL (reference sequence). The CDR3 is 14 amino acids. CDR3 sequence reads: CASSQRGGQETQYF. CDR3 DNA: TGTGCCAGCAGCCAGAGGGGAGGCCAAGAGACCCAGTACTTC.

This clone ranks as large. V usage is TRBV5-1 and J usage is TRBJ2-7; the D gene is possibly TRBD2 (5 bases). The V gene's germline CDR1 is SGHRS and CDR2 YFSETQ. Trimming pared 3 bases from V and 3 bases from J, leaving 7 bases between. There are 12 residues in the CDR3. The DNA of the CDR3 is TGCGCCAGCAGCTCCCGGGGCTACGAGCAGTACTTC. It codes for CASSSRGYEQYF.

V is TRBV5-1 and J is TRBJ1-1; no clear D gene. Germline V lookup: CDR1 SGHRS, CDR2 YFSETQ. The CDR3 extends over 14 amino acids. V lost 0 bases to trimming and J lost 4 bases, with 10 bases between them. The DNA of the CDR3 is TGCGCCAGCAGCTTGGGCGTTCCTTCCACTGAAGCTTTCTTT. Translation gives CASSLGVPSTEAFF. The full variable domain, in which reference TRBV5-1 and TRBJ1-1 provide the parts outside the CDR3, is KAGVTQTPRYLIKTRGQQVTLSCSPISGHRSVSWYQQTPGQGLQFLFEYFSETQRNKGNFPGRFSGRQFSNSRSEMNVSTLELGDSALYLCASSLGVPSTEAFFGQGTRLTVV.

This clone rates as hyperexpanded. This rearrangement joins TRBV14 to TRBJ2-3, with D possibly TRBD2 on 6 matching bases. Germline-derived CDR1 and CDR2 are SGHDN and FVKESK. V was clipped by 4 bases and J by 0 bases, with 23 bases between them. This CDR3 has 19 amino acids. CDR3 bases: TGTGCCAGCAGCCCATCGGGACTTTCCTTCTATTATAGCACAGATACGCAGTATTTT. Translated, it gives CASSPSGLSFYYSTDTQYF. Full variable domain (remainder filled in from reference TRBV14 and TRBJ2-3): EAGVTQFPSHSVIEKGQTVTLRCDPISGHDNLYWYRRVMGKEIKFLLHFVKESKQDESGMPNNRFLAERTGGTYSTLKVQPAELEDSGVYFCASSPSGLSFYYSTDTQYFGPGTRLTVL.

This clone was seen a few times. The chain is built from TRBV5-1 and TRBJ1-2, with D perhaps TRBD1 (6 bases). V was trimmed by 4 bases and J by 2 bases, leaving 15 bases between them. CDR1 is SGHRS, CDR2 YFSETQ, per germline. CDR3 length: 15 amino acids. CDR3: CASSPGQSSNYGYTF. CDR3 sequence (DNA): TGCGCCAGCAGCCCCGGACAGTCCTCCAACTATGGCTACACCTTC.

The chain recombines TRBV5-1 with TRBJ2-5, with D maybe TRBD2 (6 bases). Deletions cut 4 bases from V and 5 bases from J, with 18 bases between. Germline CDR1 reads SGHRS; CDR2 reads YFSETQ. This CDR3 spans 15 amino acids. In DNA form, the CDR3 reads TGCGCCAGCAGCCGAGGGACTCCCGAGGGGGAGACCCAGTACTTC. It translates to CASSRGTPEGETQYF.